This TCR beta chain originates from a study of T cells in Graves' hyperthyroidism and ophthalmopathy. Study in general: Blood from the periphery was taken at initial diagnosis, before any treatment.

Amplified regions were TCR beta CDR3 sequences from RNA transcripts. Carried out on the TCR CDR3, a first-round RT-PCR used the HTBI primer set. TCRdb processed the multiplex PCR reads anew with MiXCR; each CDR3 protein has one entry. The data contain 410,000 or so distinct CDR3 sequences, roughly 14% of them singletons. Germline CDR1 and CDR2: SNHLY and FYNNEI. The CDR3 runs 13 residues. V dropped 4 bases and J dropped 3 bases, with 7 bases sitting between them. Ophthalmopathy patients had moderate-to-severe active disease, CAS ≥3, NOSPECS ≥4, and disease duration under 3 months. Ten or more counts support this clonotype. Its matching antigen is unknown. Points from the study as a whole: Most thyroid clonotypes expanded above 0.001 were also detected in blood.

The source is a man in his late teens or twenties with Graves' ophthalmopathy. Sequenced sample: blood. The chain has TRBV2 and TRBJ2-1; possibly TRBD2 for D (5 bases). CDR3 nucleotide sequence: TGTGCCAGCAGTGTTAGCGACTACAATGAGCAGTTCTTC. Its protein is CASSVSDYNEQFF.